This T cell receptor (beta chain) was documented in a study of T cells in localized non-small cell lung cancer. Study-wide results and caveats: Since sequencing was restricted to only one region of the tumor, intratumor heterogeneity remains a possibility.

The assay was immunoSEQ multiplex PCR, and TCRdb's table has in-frame clones only and misses some. The repertoire holds about 59,000 clones, with approximately 90% as singletons. The V and J ends lost 4 bases and 3 bases respectively, with 13 bases between them. Germline CDR1 reads MDHEN; CDR2 reads SYDVKM. CDR3 size: 14 residues. There are a few counts of this clone. Its antigen is undetermined. This material consisted of peripheral blood, taken before any cancer treatment. V gene TRBV28 combines with J gene TRBJ2-7; D is perhaps TRBD1 (7 bases). The sequence derives from a man between 40 and 70 years old with stage I squamous cell lung carcinoma. Written as DNA, the CDR3 is TGTGCCAGCAGTTCCAGGGGGGTAGGCTACGAGCAGTACTTC. This encodes CASSSRGVGYEQYF. Variable domain in full (rest from reference TRBV28 and TRBJ2-7): DVKVTQSSRYLVKRTGEKVFLECVQDMDHENMFWYRQDPGLGLRLIYFSYDVKMKEKGDIPEGYSVSREKKERFSLILESASTNQTSMYLCASSSRGVGYEQYFGPGTRLTVT.